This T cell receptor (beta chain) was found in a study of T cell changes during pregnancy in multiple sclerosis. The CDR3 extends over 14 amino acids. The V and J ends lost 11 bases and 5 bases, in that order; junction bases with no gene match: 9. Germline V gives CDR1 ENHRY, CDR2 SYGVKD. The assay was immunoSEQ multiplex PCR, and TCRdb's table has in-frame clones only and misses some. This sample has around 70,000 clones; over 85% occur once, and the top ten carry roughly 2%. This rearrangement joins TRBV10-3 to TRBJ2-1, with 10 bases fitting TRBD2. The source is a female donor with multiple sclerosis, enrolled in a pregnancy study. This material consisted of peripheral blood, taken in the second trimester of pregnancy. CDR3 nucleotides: TGTGCCGCAGGGCTAGCGGGAGTCAACAATGAGCAGTTCTTC. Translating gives CAAGLAGVNNEQFF.